This TCR beta chain stems from a study of metastatic and nonmetastatic thyroid tumors. TCRdb reprocessed the PCR reads using MiXCR. The data hold roughly 24,000 clones, with around 21% observed a single time. Until they underwent thyroid surgery, no patient had received any treatment. On this clone itself: At one end, the junction sequence differs from germline, possibly due to a read error.

The CDR3 has 16 residues. Germline loops: CDR1 SSHAT, CDR2 FNYEAQ (reference sequence). This chain uses TRBV7-7 with TRBJ1-3; D not certain. Material: blood. This clonotype was sampled from a male donor with papillary thyroid cancer or a benign thyroid nodule (not recorded which). Some clones in this sample may be carry-over from other donors' samples. CDR3 protein: CASSLEANEGGNTIYF. CDR3 in DNA: TGTGCTAGCAGCTTAGAGGCTAACGAGGGTGGAAACACCATATATTTT.